The subject of this entry is one T cell receptor (beta chain). Its matching antigen is unknown. TCRdb's copy holds only in-frame clones and misses some; the assay was immunoSEQ multiplex PCR. The sample records some 110,000 clones, 88% being singletons. Trimming stripped 7 bases from V and 3 bases from J, with 19 bases between. Germline CDR1 reads LNHDA; CDR2 reads SQIVND (reference sequence). The CDR3 contains 16 residues. The data were obtained in a study of T cell responses to AZD1222 COVID-19 vaccine. Overall study findings and caveats: An increase in Spike-specific TCR breadth and depth was observed after two AZD1222 doses. Spike was spanned by vaccine-associated CD4 TCRs, with dominance at 160-218 and 743-854.

This TCR was sampled from an adult in good health. The V and J genes are TRBV19 and TRBJ1-3, with a weak D call TRBD1 (6 bases). Here the sequenced sample was peripheral blood, taken on day 0 of AZD1222 vaccination. In nucleotides, the CDR3 is TGTGCCAGTATCCGGGACACCCCGATTGATGGAAACACCATATATTTT. It specifies CASIRDTPIDGNTIYF. Variable domain in full (rest from reference TRBV19 and TRBJ1-3): DGGITQSPKYLFRKEGQNVTLSCEQNLNHDAMYWYRQDPGQGLRLIYYSQIVNDFQKGDIAEGYSVSREKKESFPLTVTSAQKNPTAFYLCASIRDTPIDGNTIYFGEGSWLTVV.